This T cell receptor (beta chain) was profiled in a study of blood T cells in healthy people across ages. Study-level results: Getting older went along with TCR beta diversity per million T cells dropping roughly linearly. Estimated diversity across one million T cells was deemed an underestimate.

Each donor had approximately 10 milliliters of peripheral blood drawn. Germline V gene data show CDR1 as MGHDK and CDR2 as SYGVNS. This CDR3 is 13 amino acids long. V was clipped by 1 base and J by 5 bases, with 8 bases between them. Primers used in a second PCR of about 6 to 12 cycles were a sample-barcoded 5' primer and a J-beta primer mix. Per sample, CDR3-containing paired-end reads numbered at least 2.5 million. TCRdb used MiXCR to reprocess the 5' RACE reads, holding one entry per CDR3 protein. This table has 550,000 to 750,000 distinct CDR3 sequences, under 25% appearing once. To note about this clonotype: What it binds is unknown.

The chain has TRBV25-1 and TRBJ1-2, with D uncertain. The receptor's source is a man aged 65 to 85 in good health. The source material was blood. The CDR3 DNA is TGTGCCAGCAGTGAATTAGGGTATTATGGCTACACCTTC. Translating gives CASSELGYYGYTF.